The 6 T cell receptor beta chains given below trace back to one sample, sequenced in a study of blood T cell repertoires in COVID-19. TCRdb's copy holds only in-frame clones and misses some; the assay was immunoSEQ multiplex PCR. The data show about 340,000 clones, around nine tenths seen once. Material for sequencing was peripheral blood. The receptors originated from a young woman who had recovered from COVID-19.

The genes are TRBV7-8 and TRBJ1-1; perhaps TRBD1 as D (6 bases). Trimming removed 5 bases from V and 3 bases from J, with 13 bases in between. CDR3 length: 14 amino acids. Germline assignment: CDR1 SGHVS and CDR2 FQNEAQ. CDR3 bases: TGTGCCAGCAGCGCAATACAGGGACACACTGAAGCTTTCTTT. It specifies CASSAIQGHTEAFF.

This chain uses TRBV20-1 with TRBJ2-3; D is possibly TRBD2 (6 bases). Between the trimmed V and J ends, which lost 3 bases and 0 bases, there was a span of 10 bases. There are 14 residues in the CDR3. The V gene's germline CDR1 is DFQATT and CDR2 SNEGSKA (reference sequence). The CDR3 region is CSASGTSSTDTQYF. The CDR3 nucleotides are TGCAGTGCTAGTGGGACTTCTAGCACAGATACGCAGTATTTT.

V usage is TRBV10-1 and J usage is TRBJ1-3; D unresolved. V dropped 2 bases and J dropped 2 bases, with 7 bases sitting between them. This CDR3 spans 14 amino acids. The V gene's germline CDR1 is WNHNN and CDR2 SYGVQD (reference sequence). CDR3 bases: TGCGCCAGCAGTGAGGGAAGCGCTGGAAACACCATATATTTT. This encodes CASSEGSAGNTIYF.

This clone has just one count. V and J are TRBV27 and TRBJ1-1, with D perhaps TRBD1 (6 bases). The CDR3 contains 11 residues. Trimming took off 6 bases at V and 8 bases at J, with 10 bases between the two ends. Germline V lookup: CDR1 MNHEY, CDR2 SMNVEV (reference sequence). The CDR3 here is CASRQGREAFF. The DNA of the CDR3 is TGTGCCAGCAGGCAGGGGAGAGAAGCTTTCTTT.

The chain combines TRBV24-1 with TRBJ1-4, with D possibly TRBD1 on 5 matching bases. This CDR3 spans 15 amino acids. Germline CDR1 KGHDR, CDR2 SFDVKD. Trimming cost V 6 bases and J 4 bases, with 14 bases left between them. The CDR3 sequence is CATSMAGGDNEKLFF. DNA of the CDR3: TGTGCCACCAGTATGGCCGGAGGGGATAATGAAAAACTGTTTTTT.

The V call is TRBV6-6, the J call TRBJ2-2; 11 bases line up with TRBD2. With 5 bases clipped from V and 0 bases from J, the junction kept 14 bases outside the gene matches. Germline CDR1 is MNHNY and CDR2 is SVGAGI (reference sequence). This CDR3 contains 20 residues. CDR3 residues: CASSRTILAGGVANTGELFF. The DNA for the CDR3 is TGTGCCAGCAGTCGAACAATTCTAGCGGGAGGAGTCGCGAACACCGGGGAGCTGTTTTTT.